This T cell receptor beta chain was identified during a study of beta chain features in type 1 diabetes. The study's findings and limits: Type 1 diabetes patients had moderately but significantly shorter TCRB CDR3s in all four CD4+ subsets. Equally in patients and controls, shorter templates might have been favored by PCR. The study found that naive, central memory and Treg TCRB repertoires appeared more similar in patients than in healthy donors.

Expressed TCRB transcripts got sequenced, as all isolated RNA was reverse transcribed. An average around 3.3 million reads came from naive, central memory and regulatory T cell samples. Generated by immunoSEQ multiplex PCR, the TCRdb table keeps only in-frame clones and is missing some. The sample records roughly 400,000 clones, approximately 15% being singletons. CDR1 is ENHRY and CDR2 is SYGVKD in the germline V gene. V lost 2 bases and J 2 bases, leaving 17 bases between the germline ends. The CDR3 is 17 amino acids. This clone was seen only a few times. Its matching antigen is unknown. The sequenced sample consisted of naive CD4+ T cells from blood. The chain has TRBV10-3 and TRBJ2-3; tentative D call: TRBD2 (5 bases). The sequence came from a man aged 25-45 years in good health. The CDR3 nucleotides are TGTGCCATCAGTGAGCGGGGAGCCAGCCTAACCACAGATACGCAGTATTTT. Amino acid sequence: CAISERGASLTTDTQYF.